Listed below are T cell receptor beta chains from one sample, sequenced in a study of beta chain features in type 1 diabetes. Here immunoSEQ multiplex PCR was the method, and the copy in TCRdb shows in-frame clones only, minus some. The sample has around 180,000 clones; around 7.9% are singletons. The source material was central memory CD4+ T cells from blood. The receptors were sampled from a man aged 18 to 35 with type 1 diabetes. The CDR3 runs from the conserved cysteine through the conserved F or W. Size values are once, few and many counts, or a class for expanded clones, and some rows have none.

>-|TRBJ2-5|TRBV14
CASSRLGTAETQYF
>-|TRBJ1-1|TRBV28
CASRGQGAGDTEAFF
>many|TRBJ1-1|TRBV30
CAWTRRGNVEAFF
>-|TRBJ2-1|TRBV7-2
CASSPGGSGGYNEQFF
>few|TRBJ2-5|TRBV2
CASSEGFGGKTQYF
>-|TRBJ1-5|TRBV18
CASSTGFNQPQHF
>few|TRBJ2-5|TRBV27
CASSRAGRETQYF
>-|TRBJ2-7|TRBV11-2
CASSLAYSYEQYF
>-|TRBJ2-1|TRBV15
CATSRDRWSGSRSEQFF
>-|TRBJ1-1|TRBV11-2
CASSLVLRGTEAFF
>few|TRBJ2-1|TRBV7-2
CASSLEGLAGVKFF
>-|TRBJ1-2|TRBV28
CASSSFSGGGGYTF
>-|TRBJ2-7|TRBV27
CASSPRQVVAYEQYF
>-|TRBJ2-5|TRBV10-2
CASRVQGQETQYF
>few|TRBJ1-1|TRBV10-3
CAISGTGGAEAFF
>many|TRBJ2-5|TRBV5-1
CASSLQGGSGETQYF
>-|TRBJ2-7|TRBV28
CASSPAGTSASYEQYF